These T cell receptor beta chains were read from a single sample in a study of vaccination and CD4 T cells after COVID-19. These TCRs are of unknown antigen specificity. From the PCR reads, TCRdb called clonotypes with MiXCR, one entry per CDR3 protein. The sample carries under 25,000 distinct CDR3 sequences, under 40% recorded once. The material sequenced was CD4+ T cells from blood, cultured in vitro, taken about 7 months after SARS-CoV-2 vaccination. The receptors stem from a human donor who had recovered from COVID-19. Both conserved end residues are part of each CDR3. The D gene is left open where the match is weak. Clone size is not always given. Where it is, it says once, few, many or a class for expanded clones.

d_gene: -; abundance: -; j_gene: TRBJ2-7; v_gene: TRBV5-6; CDR3aa: CASSPGPEGEQYF; CDR3nt: TGTGCCAGCAGCCCGGGGCCCGAGGGAGAGCAGTACTTC
d_gene: -; abundance: medium-sized; j_gene: TRBJ1-6; v_gene: TRBV20-1; CDR3aa: CSASTGSYNSPLHF; CDR3nt: TGCAGTGCTAGCACAGGCTCCTATAATTCACCCCTCCACTTT
d_gene: TRBD1; abundance: -; j_gene: TRBJ2-5; v_gene: TRBV15; CDR3aa: CATSRGTGVDLTLKSKTQYF; CDR3nt: TGTGCCACCAGCAGAGGGACAGGGGTTGACTTAACTCTAAAGTCGAAGACCCAGTACTTC
d_gene: TRBD1; abundance: few; j_gene: TRBJ1-6; v_gene: TRBV27; CDR3aa: CASSGQQGAYSPLHF; CDR3nt: TGTGCCAGCAGTGGACAACAGGGGGCTTATTCACCCCTCCACTTT
d_gene: TRBD2; abundance: few; j_gene: TRBJ2-5; v_gene: TRBV28; CDR3aa: CASSSKSGSRETQYF; CDR3nt: TGTGCCAGCAGTTCCAAAAGCGGGAGCAGGGAGACCCAGTACTTC
d_gene: -; abundance: -; j_gene: TRBJ2-3; v_gene: TRBV20-1; CDR3aa: CSARVGSTDTQYF; CDR3nt: TGCAGTGCTAGAGTGGGCAGCACAGATACGCAGTATTTT
d_gene: -; abundance: -; j_gene: TRBJ2-3; v_gene: TRBV10-3; CDR3aa: CAISDPRPGPSAIGDTQYF; CDR3nt: TGTGCCATCAGTGACCCAAGACCCGGTCCTAGCGCAATCGGGGATACGCAGTATTTT
d_gene: TRBD1; abundance: few; j_gene: TRBJ2-5; v_gene: TRBV7-2; CDR3aa: CASSLSRDRGGEGTQYF; CDR3nt: TGTGCCAGCAGCTTAAGTAGGGACAGGGGAGGGGAAGGGACCCAGTACTTC
d_gene: -; abundance: few; j_gene: TRBJ2-5; v_gene: TRBV7-7; CDR3aa: CASSPLNQETQYF; CDR3nt: TGTGCCAGCAGCCCATTAAACCAAGAGACCCAGTACTTC
d_gene: -; abundance: -; j_gene: TRBJ2-3; v_gene: TRBV11-1; CDR3aa: CASSFGADTHTDTQYF; CDR3nt: TGTGCCAGCAGCTTCGGGGCAGACACACACACAGATACGCAGTATTTT
d_gene: -; abundance: -; j_gene: TRBJ2-5; v_gene: TRBV24-1; CDR3aa: CATSGAQETQYF; CDR3nt: TGTGCCACCAGTGGAGCCCAAGAGACCCAGTACTTC
d_gene: -; abundance: -; j_gene: TRBJ2-7; v_gene: TRBV28; CDR3aa: CASSLWRERYEQYF; CDR3nt: TGTGCCAGCAGTTTATGGAGGGAAAGGTACGAGCAGTACTTC
d_gene: TRBD2; abundance: few; j_gene: TRBJ2-7; v_gene: TRBV20-1; CDR3aa: CSARMASGTYEQYF; CDR3nt: TGCAGTGCTAGAATGGCTAGCGGTACCTACGAGCAGTACTTC
d_gene: TRBD1; abundance: -; j_gene: TRBJ2-5; v_gene: TRBV5-5; CDR3aa: CASSLGQGALETQYF; CDR3nt: TGTGCCAGCAGCTTGGGGCAGGGGGCCCTAGAGACCCAGTACTTC
d_gene: TRBD2; abundance: -; j_gene: TRBJ2-3; v_gene: TRBV27; CDR3aa: CASSFSGSTDTQYF; CDR3nt: TGTGCCAGCAGTTTTAGCGGGAGCACAGATACGCAGTATTTT
d_gene: -; abundance: -; j_gene: TRBJ2-7; v_gene: TRBV21-1; CDR3aa: CASSNKGTYEQYF; CDR3nt: TGTGCCAGCAGCAATAAGGGTACCTACGAGCAGTACTTC
d_gene: TRBD1; abundance: -; j_gene: TRBJ1-2; v_gene: TRBV7-9; CDR3aa: CASSPSTGRGYTF; CDR3nt: TGTGCCAGCAGCCCCTCGACAGGGAGAGGCTACACCTTC
d_gene: TRBD2; abundance: -; j_gene: TRBJ2-5; v_gene: TRBV7-9; CDR3aa: CASRRAVAGRSETQYF; CDR3nt: TGTGCCAGCAGGAGGGCTGTAGCGGGACGCTCGGAGACCCAGTACTTC
d_gene: TRBD1; abundance: -; j_gene: TRBJ1-6; v_gene: TRBV2; CDR3aa: CARQGAGSPLHF; CDR3nt: TGTGCCAGACAGGGGGCCGGTTCACCCCTCCACTTT
d_gene: TRBD2; abundance: -; j_gene: TRBJ2-3; v_gene: TRBV20-1; CDR3aa: CSAGTSGRVGTDTQYF; CDR3nt: TGCAGTGCTGGGACTAGCGGGAGGGTGGGCACAGATACGCAGTATTTT
d_gene: -; abundance: -; j_gene: TRBJ1-1; v_gene: TRBV4-1; CDR3aa: CASSQYQGHTEAFF; CDR3nt: TGCGCCAGCAGCCAATATCAGGGGCACACTGAAGCTTTCTTT
d_gene: TRBD1; abundance: -; j_gene: TRBJ2-1; v_gene: TRBV7-9; CDR3aa: CASSSDRGYYNEQFF; CDR3nt: TGTGCCAGCAGCTCGGACAGGGGATATTACAATGAGCAGTTCTTC
d_gene: TRBD2; abundance: -; j_gene: TRBJ2-7; v_gene: TRBV20-1; CDR3aa: CSARSAGGSSYEQYF; CDR3nt: TGCAGTGCTAGATCGGCAGGCGGGAGCTCCTACGAGCAGTACTTC
d_gene: -; abundance: -; j_gene: TRBJ2-5; v_gene: TRBV6-1; CDR3aa: CASRGTLRETQYF; CDR3nt: TGTGCCAGCCGAGGGACCCTCAGAGAGACCCAGTACTTC
d_gene: TRBD2; abundance: once; j_gene: TRBJ2-1; v_gene: TRBV7-3; CDR3aa: CASSLPGTSVLFF; CDR3nt: TGTGCCAGCAGCTTACCCGGGACTAGCGTTTTGTTCTTC
d_gene: -; abundance: few; j_gene: TRBJ2-1; v_gene: TRBV20-1; CDR3aa: CSARTLGGNNEQFF; CDR3nt: TGCAGTGCTAGAACACTAGGAGGGAACAATGAGCAGTTCTTC
d_gene: -; abundance: few; j_gene: TRBJ1-1; v_gene: TRBV20-1; CDR3aa: CSASPGRGRYTEAFF; CDR3nt: TGCAGTGCTAGTCCGGGGAGGGGACGGTACACTGAAGCTTTCTTT
d_gene: TRBD2; abundance: -; j_gene: TRBJ2-1; v_gene: TRBV6-1; CDR3aa: CASSGLAGGPRIF; CDR3nt: TGTGCCAGCAGCGGACTAGCGGGAGGGCCGAGGATCTTC
d_gene: -; abundance: -; j_gene: TRBJ2-7; v_gene: TRBV24-1; CDR3aa: CATSMGYNEQYF; CDR3nt: TGTGCCACCAGTATGGGTTACAATGAGCAGTACTTC
d_gene: -; abundance: -; j_gene: TRBJ2-7; v_gene: TRBV19; CDR3aa: CASSITKEYEQYF; CDR3nt: TGTGCCAGTAGTATAACAAAGGAGTACGAGCAGTACTTC
d_gene: -; abundance: few; j_gene: TRBJ2-5; v_gene: TRBV7-8; CDR3aa: CASSLLGTQYF; CDR3nt: TGTGCCAGCAGCTTATTGGGGACCCAGTACTTC
d_gene: -; abundance: few; j_gene: TRBJ2-1; v_gene: TRBV6-5; CDR3aa: CASSSLEGSSYNEQFF; CDR3nt: TGTGCCAGCAGTTCCCTAGAGGGGAGCTCCTACAATGAGCAGTTCTTC
d_gene: TRBD1; abundance: -; j_gene: TRBJ2-1; v_gene: TRBV10-3; CDR3aa: CAISAWDRGVLDEQFF; CDR3nt: TGTGCCATCAGTGCCTGGGACAGGGGAGTTCTTGATGAGCAGTTCTTC
d_gene: -; abundance: few; j_gene: TRBJ2-6; v_gene: TRBV6-4; CDR3aa: CASSDSGAGANVLTF; CDR3nt: TGTGCCAGCAGTGACTCGGGGGCTGGGGCCAACGTCCTGACTTTC
d_gene: TRBD2; abundance: -; j_gene: TRBJ2-1; v_gene: TRBV28; CDR3aa: CASRDSGGPYNEQFF; CDR3nt: TGTGCCAGCAGAGATAGCGGGGGCCCCTACAATGAGCAGTTCTTC
d_gene: -; abundance: few; j_gene: TRBJ1-2; v_gene: TRBV6-1; CDR3aa: CASSRILDSNGYTF; CDR3nt: TGTGCCAGCAGCCGAATATTGGACAGTAACGGCTACACCTTC
d_gene: -; abundance: -; j_gene: TRBJ2-1; v_gene: TRBV7-8; CDR3aa: CAGSRVIGGENEQFF; CDR3nt: TGTGCCGGCAGCCGGGTTATAGGTGGAGAGAATGAGCAGTTCTTC
d_gene: -; abundance: medium-sized; j_gene: TRBJ1-2; v_gene: TRBV20-1; CDR3aa: CSAPKGGLGYTF; CDR3nt: TGCAGTGCTCCAAAGGGCGGGCTTGGCTACACCTTC
d_gene: TRBD2; abundance: -; j_gene: TRBJ2-1; v_gene: TRBV20-1; CDR3aa: CSARPAGVAGAIEQFF; CDR3nt: TGCAGTGCTCGCCCTGCTGGGGTAGCGGGAGCCATTGAGCAGTTCTTC
d_gene: TRBD1; abundance: few; j_gene: TRBJ2-7; v_gene: TRBV28; CDR3aa: CASTFTPPRQGAGEQYF; CDR3nt: TGTGCCAGCACCTTCACCCCCCCCCGACAGGGGGCTGGCGAGCAGTACTTC
d_gene: -; abundance: -; j_gene: TRBJ1-1; v_gene: TRBV20-1; CDR3aa: CSARKTGRMNTEAFF; CDR3nt: TGCAGTGCTAGGAAAACTGGGCGGATGAACACTGAAGCTTTCTTT
d_gene: -; abundance: few; j_gene: TRBJ2-7; v_gene: TRBV6-1; CDR3aa: CASSNGAGSYEQYF; CDR3nt: TGTGCCAGCAGCAACGGGGCAGGCTCCTACGAGCAGTACTTC
d_gene: -; abundance: -; j_gene: TRBJ2-1; v_gene: TRBV20-1; CDR3aa: CSARRPGGQFF; CDR3nt: TGCAGTGCTAGAAGGCCTGGGGGGCAGTTCTTC
d_gene: TRBD1; abundance: -; j_gene: TRBJ2-7; v_gene: TRBV20-1; CDR3aa: CSAPHNGPDRRSPNYEQYF; CDR3nt: TGCAGTGCTCCGCACAACGGCCCGGACAGGCGGTCACCAAACTACGAGCAGTACTTC
d_gene: TRBD1; abundance: -; j_gene: TRBJ2-5; v_gene: TRBV15; CDR3aa: CATSRDGRGRRETQYF; CDR3nt: TGTGCCACCAGCAGAGATGGCAGGGGGCGACGCGAGACCCAGTACTTC
d_gene: TRBD1; abundance: few; j_gene: TRBJ1-6; v_gene: TRBV7-3; CDR3aa: CASSLQGDRGGSPLHF; CDR3nt: TGTGCCAGCAGCTTACAGGGAGACAGGGGAGGTTCACCCCTCCACTTT
d_gene: -; abundance: -; j_gene: TRBJ1-5; v_gene: TRBV19; CDR3aa: CASSKAGDSNQPQHF; CDR3nt: TGTGCCAGTAGTAAGGCCGGGGATAGCAATCAGCCCCAGCATTTT